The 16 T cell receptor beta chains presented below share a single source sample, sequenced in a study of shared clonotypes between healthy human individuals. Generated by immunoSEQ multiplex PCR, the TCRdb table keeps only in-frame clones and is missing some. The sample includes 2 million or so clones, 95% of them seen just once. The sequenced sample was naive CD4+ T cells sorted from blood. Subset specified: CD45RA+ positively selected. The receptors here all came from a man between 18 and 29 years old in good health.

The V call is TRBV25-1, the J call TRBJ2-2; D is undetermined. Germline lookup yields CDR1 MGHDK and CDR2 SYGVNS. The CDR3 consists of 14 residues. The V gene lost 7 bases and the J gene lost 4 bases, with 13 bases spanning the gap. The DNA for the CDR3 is TGTGCCAGCACTTGGACCGCCGGCACCGGGGAGCTGTTTTTT. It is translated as CASTWTAGTGELFF.

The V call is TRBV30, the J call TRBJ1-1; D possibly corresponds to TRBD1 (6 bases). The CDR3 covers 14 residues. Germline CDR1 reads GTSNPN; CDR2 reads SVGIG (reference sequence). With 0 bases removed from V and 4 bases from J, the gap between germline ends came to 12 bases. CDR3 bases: TGTGCCTGGAGTGTACAGTCAGGGGCCACTGAAGCTTTCTTT. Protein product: CAWSVQSGATEAFF.

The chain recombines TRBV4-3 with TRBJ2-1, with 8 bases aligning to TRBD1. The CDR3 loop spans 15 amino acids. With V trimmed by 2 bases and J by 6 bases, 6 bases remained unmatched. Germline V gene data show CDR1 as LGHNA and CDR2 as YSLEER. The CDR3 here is CASSQQGALVNEQFF. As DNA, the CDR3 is TGCGCCAGCAGCCAACAGGGGGCGCTGGTCAATGAGCAGTTCTTC.

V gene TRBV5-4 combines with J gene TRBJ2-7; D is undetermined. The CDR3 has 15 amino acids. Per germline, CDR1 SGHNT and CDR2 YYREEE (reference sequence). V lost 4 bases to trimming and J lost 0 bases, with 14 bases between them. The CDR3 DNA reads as TGTGCCAGCAGCCCAAATTGGGGAAGCTCCTACGAGCAGTACTTC. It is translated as CASSPNWGSSYEQYF.

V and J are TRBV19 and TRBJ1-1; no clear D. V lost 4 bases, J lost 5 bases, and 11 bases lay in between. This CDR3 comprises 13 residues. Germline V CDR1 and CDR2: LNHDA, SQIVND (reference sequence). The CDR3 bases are TGTGCCAGTAGTACAAGGACGAGGACTGAAGCTTTCTTT. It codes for CASSTRTRTEAFF.

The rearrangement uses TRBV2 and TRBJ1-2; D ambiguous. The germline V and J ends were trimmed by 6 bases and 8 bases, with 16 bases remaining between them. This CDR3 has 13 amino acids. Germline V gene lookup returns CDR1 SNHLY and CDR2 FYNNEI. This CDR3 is CASRSRAPYGYTF. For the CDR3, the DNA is TGTGCCAGCAGGAGCCGGGCCCCTTACGGCTACACCTTC.

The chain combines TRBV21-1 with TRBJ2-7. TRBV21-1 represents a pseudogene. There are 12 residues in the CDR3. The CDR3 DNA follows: TGTGCCAGCAGACGGGACCCCTACGAGCAGTACTTC. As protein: CASRRDPYEQYF.

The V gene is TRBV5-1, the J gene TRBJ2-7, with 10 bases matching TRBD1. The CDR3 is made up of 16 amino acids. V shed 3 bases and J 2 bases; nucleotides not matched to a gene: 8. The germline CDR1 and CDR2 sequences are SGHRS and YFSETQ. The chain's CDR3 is CASSSIPGTGAYEQYF. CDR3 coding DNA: TGCGCCAGCAGCTCCATTCCCGGGACAGGGGCCTACGAGCAGTACTTC.

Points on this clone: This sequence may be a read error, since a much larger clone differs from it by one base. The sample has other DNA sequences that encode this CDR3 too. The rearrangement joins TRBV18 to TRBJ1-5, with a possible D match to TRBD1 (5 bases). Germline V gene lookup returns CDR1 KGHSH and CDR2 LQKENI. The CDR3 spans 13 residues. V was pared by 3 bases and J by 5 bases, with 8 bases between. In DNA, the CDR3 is TGTGCCAGCTCACCCGGCAGGGATCAGCCCCAGCATTTT. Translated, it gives CASSPGRDQPQHF.

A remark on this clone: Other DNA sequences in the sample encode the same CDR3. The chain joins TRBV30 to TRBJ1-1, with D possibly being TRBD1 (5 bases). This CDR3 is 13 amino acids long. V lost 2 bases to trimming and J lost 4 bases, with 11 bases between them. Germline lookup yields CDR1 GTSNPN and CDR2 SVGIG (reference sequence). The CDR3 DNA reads TGTGCCTGGAGTAAAACTGGGGGCACTGAAGCTTTCTTT. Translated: CAWSKTGGTEAFF.

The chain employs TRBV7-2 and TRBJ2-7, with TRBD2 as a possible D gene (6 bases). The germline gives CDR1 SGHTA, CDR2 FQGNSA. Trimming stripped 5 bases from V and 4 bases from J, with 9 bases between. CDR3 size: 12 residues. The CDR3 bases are TGTGCCAGCAGCGGCGGGGTATACGAGCAGTACTTC. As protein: CASSGGVYEQYF.

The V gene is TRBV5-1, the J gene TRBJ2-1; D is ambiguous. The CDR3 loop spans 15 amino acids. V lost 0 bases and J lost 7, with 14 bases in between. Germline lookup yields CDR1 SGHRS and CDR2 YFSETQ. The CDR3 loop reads CASSLEPGPRNEQFF. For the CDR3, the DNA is TGCGCCAGCAGCTTGGAGCCAGGTCCTAGAAATGAGCAGTTCTTC.

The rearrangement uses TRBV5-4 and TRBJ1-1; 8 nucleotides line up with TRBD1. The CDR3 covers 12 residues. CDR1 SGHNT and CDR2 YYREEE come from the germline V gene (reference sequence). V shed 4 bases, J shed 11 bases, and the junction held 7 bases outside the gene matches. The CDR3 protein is CASSLQGASAFF. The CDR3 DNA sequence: TGTGCCAGCAGCCTCCAGGGGGCGAGCGCTTTCTTT.

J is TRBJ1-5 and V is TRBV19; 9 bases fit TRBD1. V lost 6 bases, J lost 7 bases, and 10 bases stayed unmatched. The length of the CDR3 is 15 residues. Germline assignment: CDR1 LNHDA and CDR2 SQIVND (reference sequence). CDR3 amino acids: CASSQQGAGWQPQHF. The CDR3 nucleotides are TGTGCCAGTAGCCAACAGGGGGCCGGGTGGCAGCCCCAGCATTTT.

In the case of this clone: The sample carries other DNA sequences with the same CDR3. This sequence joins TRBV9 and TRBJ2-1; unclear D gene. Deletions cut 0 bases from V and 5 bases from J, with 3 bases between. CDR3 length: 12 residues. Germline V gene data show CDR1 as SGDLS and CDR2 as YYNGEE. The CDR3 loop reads CASSVGDNEQFF. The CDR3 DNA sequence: TGTGCCAGCAGCGTAGGAGACAATGAGCAGTTCTTC.

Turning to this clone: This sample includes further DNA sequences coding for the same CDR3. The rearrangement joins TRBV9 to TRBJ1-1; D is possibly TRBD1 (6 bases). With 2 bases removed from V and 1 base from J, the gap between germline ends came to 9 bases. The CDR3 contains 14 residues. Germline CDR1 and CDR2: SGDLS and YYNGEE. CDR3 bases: TGTGCCAGCAGCGTTGCGACAGGGAACACTGAAGCTTTCTTT. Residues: CASSVATGNTEAFF.